Presented here are 22 T cell receptor beta chains from one specimen sequenced in a study of T cell responses to AZD1222 COVID-19 vaccine. Measured with immunoSEQ multiplex PCR; TCRdb has only the in-frame clones, and not every one. The table has about 140,000 clones, 92% seen once. The sequencing used peripheral blood, collected on day 0 of AZD1222 vaccination. The source of these receptors is an adult in good health.

This chain uses TRBV6-5 with TRBJ2-7; D is possibly TRBD1 or TRBD2 (5 bases each). In germline, CDR1 is MNHEY, CDR2 SVGAGI. This CDR3 region has 12 residues. V lost 6 bases to trimming and J lost 6 bases, with 12 bases between them. CDR3 loop: CASSLLGGEQYF. The CDR3 coding sequence is TGTGCCAGCAGCCTCCTTGGGGGCGAGCAGTACTTC.

The CDR3 loop is CASSQLGLAGGWEQYF. CDR3 sequence (DNA): TGTGCCAGCAGCCAACTGGGACTAGCGGGAGGATGGGAGCAGTACTTC. V and J are TRBV5-6 and TRBJ2-7, with 15 bases aligning to TRBD2. Germline trimming cut 4 bases from V and 7 bases from J; bases unmatched to any gene: 9. The germline CDR1 and CDR2 sequences are SGHDT and YYEEEE. CDR3 size: 16 residues.

This chain links TRBV5-1 with TRBJ2-3; D remains ambiguous. The CDR3 runs 13 residues. Germline V gene data show CDR1 as SGHRS and CDR2 as YFSETQ. Trimming took off 2 bases at V and 6 bases at J, with 10 bases between the two ends. The CDR3 DNA sequence: TGCGCCAGCAGCTTCACCGGTTCGGATACGCAGTATTTT. Translation gives CASSFTGSDTQYF.

The rearrangement links TRBV9 to TRBJ2-3; D is unclear. V was shortened by 5 bases and J by 0 bases, with 7 bases between the two germline ends. Germline CDR1 and CDR2: SGDLS and YYNGEE. The CDR3 runs 13 residues. CDR3: CASRGTSTDTQYF. CDR3 DNA sequence: TGTGCCAGCAGGGGCACTAGCACAGATACGCAGTATTTT.

The V and J genes are TRBV18 and TRBJ1-4, with TRBD1 matching over 9 bases. With V trimmed by 4 bases and J by 7 bases, 10 bases remained unmatched. Germline assignment: CDR1 KGHSH and CDR2 LQKENI. The CDR3 loop spans 16 amino acids. CDR3 nucleotides: TGTGCCAGCTCACTAGATCCGGGACAGGGCGGTGAAAAACTGTTTTTT. Its translation: CASSLDPGQGGEKLFF.

J is TRBJ1-1 and V is TRBV11-2; 8 nucleotides agree with TRBD1. Germline values: CDR1 SGHAT, CDR2 FQNNGV. The CDR3 is made up of 17 amino acids. V shed 5 bases, J shed 1 base, and the junction held 12 bases outside the gene matches. Here the CDR3 DNA reads TGTGCCAGCAGCCCGAGTGGGGGGACAGGACCGAACACTGAAGCTTTCTTT. It encodes CASSPSGGTGPNTEAFF.

This chain joins TRBV5-1 and TRBJ1-3; 9 bases match TRBD1. Per the germline V gene, CDR1 is SGHRS and CDR2 is YFSETQ. The CDR3 covers 15 residues. The junction had 6 bases not matched to a gene; V was cut back by 4 bases and J by 4 bases. The CDR3 loop is CASSEGQGYGNTIYF. Written as DNA, the CDR3 is TGCGCCAGCAGCGAAGGACAGGGGTACGGAAACACCATATATTTT.

The chain links TRBV28 to TRBJ2-7, with a weak D call TRBD1 (6 bases). Trimming left V 6 bases short and J 2 bases short, with 14 bases between. The germline gives CDR1 MDHEN, CDR2 SYDVKM. The CDR3 contains 14 residues. CDR3 DNA sequence: TGTGCCAGCAGCCTTGGGACACCCACCTACGAGCAGTACTTC. It yields the protein CASSLGTPTYEQYF.

CDR3 region: CASSLGAAELFF. The CDR3 coding sequence is TGTGCCAGCAGCCTAGGGGCGGCGGAGCTGTTTTTT. The chain links TRBV3-1 (or the pseudogene TRBV3-2) to TRBJ2-2; D is possibly TRBD1 (5 bases). The V end lost 4 bases, the J end lost 10 bases, and 10 bases lay between the germline ends. The CDR3 loop spans 12 amino acids. Germline values: CDR1 LGHDT, CDR2 YNNKEL (reference sequence).

The gene calls are TRBV27 and TRBJ1-3, with D possibly being TRBD1 (5 bases). This CDR3 contains 16 residues. The germline V gene encodes CDR1 MNHEY and CDR2 SMNVEV (reference sequence). Trimming removed 5 bases from V and 10 bases from J, with 24 bases in between. In nucleotides, the CDR3 is TGTGCCAGCAGTCCACAAACAGGTGGCGTCGCGGGGACCATATATTTT. It codes for CASSPQTGGVAGTIYF.

J is TRBJ1-4 and V is TRBV4-1; 7 nucleotides align to TRBD1. The V gene end was trimmed by 0 bases and the J gene end by 3 bases; junction bases not matched to a gene: 7. Germline values: CDR1 MGHRA, CDR2 YSYEKL. This CDR3 has 17 amino acids. CDR3 DNA sequence: TGCGCCAGCAGCCAAGATGGGACAGCTCGTGCTAATGAAAAACTGTTTTTT. This gives the protein CASSQDGTARANEKLFF.

This chain links TRBV9 with TRBJ2-2; TRBD2 matches at 7 bases. The V segment lost 3 bases and the J segment 1 base; nucleotides outside the gene matches: 3. Germline lookup yields CDR1 SGDLS and CDR2 YYNGEE. This CDR3 region has 15 residues. DNA of the CDR3: TGTGCCAGCAGCGCTAGCGGATTGAACACCGGGGAGCTGTTTTTT. Translated, it gives CASSASGLNTGELFF. Full variable domain (missing parts from reference TRBV9 and TRBJ2-2): DSGVTQTPKHLITATGQRVTLRCSPRSGDLSVYWYQQSLDQGLQFLIQYYNGEERAKGNILERFSAQQFPDLHSELNLSSLELGDSALYFCASSASGLNTGELFFGEGSRLTVL.

V and J are TRBV28 and TRBJ2-7; 8 positions match TRBD1. Germline CDR1 and CDR2: MDHEN and SYDVKM. This CDR3 has 15 residues. The ends lost 5 bases at V and 2 bases at J; junction bases unmatched: 8. The CDR3: CASSPHGQGAYEQYF. CDR3 bases: TGTGCCAGCAGTCCCCATGGACAGGGTGCCTACGAGCAGTACTTC.

The genes are TRBV19 and TRBJ2-3, with 10 bases matching TRBD1. V shed 8 bases and J 11 bases; nucleotides not matched to a gene: 10. Germline V lookup: CDR1 LNHDA, CDR2 SQIVND (reference sequence). The CDR3 covers 13 residues. The CDR3: CASGDRGGREQYF. The CDR3 nucleotides read TGTGCCAGTGGGGACAGGGGAGGAAGAGAGCAGTATTTT. The full variable domain, its missing parts supplied by reference TRBV19 and TRBJ2-3, is DGGITQSPKYLFRKEGQNVTLSCEQNLNHDAMYWYRQDPGQGLRLIYYSQIVNDFQKGDIAEGYSVSREKKESFPLTVTSAQKNPTAFYLCASGDRGGREQYFGPGTRLTVL.

The V call is TRBV24-1, the J call TRBJ1-1; D gene ambiguous. The germline V gene has CDR1 KGHDR and CDR2 SFDVKD. The ends were cut back, 7 bases at V and 1 base at J, with 9 bases in the middle. This CDR3 contains 13 residues. CDR3 bases: TGTGCCACCAGAGGGATTTGGAACACTGAAGCTTTCTTT. Translated: CATRGIWNTEAFF.

V gene TRBV7-8 combines with J gene TRBJ1-5; possibly TRBD1 for D (6 bases). The CDR3 spans 15 residues. The V end was cut by 1 base, the J end by 3 bases, with 10 bases between. Germline V lookup: CDR1 SGHVS, CDR2 FQNEAQ. In DNA, the CDR3 is TGTGCCAGCAGCTTAGTAGGACAGAACAATCAGCCCCAGCATTTT. It codes for CASSLVGQNNQPQHF.

This rearrangement joins TRBV11-3 to TRBJ1-1; the D gene is possibly TRBD1 (6 bases). CDR1 and CDR2 from the germline V gene are SGHNT and YENEEA. Trimming pared 9 bases from V and 0 bases from J, leaving 14 bases between. The CDR3 spans 14 residues. As DNA, the CDR3 is TGTGCCAGTCGAGCGACAGGAATGAACACTGAAGCTTTCTTT. As protein: CASRATGMNTEAFF. Combining the CDR3 with reference TRBV11-3 and TRBJ1-1 gives the whole variable domain EAGVVQSPRYKIIEKKQPVAFWCNPISGHNTLYWYLQNLGQGPELLIRYENEEAVDDSQLPKDRFSAERLKGVDSTLKIQPAELGDSAVYLCASRATGMNTEAFFGQGTRLTVV.

The chain joins TRBV15 to TRBJ2-2, with D tentatively TRBD2 (6 bases). The CDR3 consists of 16 residues. Germline V gives CDR1 LNHNV, CDR2 YYDKDF (reference sequence). Deletions cut 3 bases from V and 2 bases from J, with 13 bases between. CDR3 sequence (DNA): TGTGCCACCAGCAGCCCCTGGGGACTTAACACCGGGGAGCTGTTTTTT. It is translated as CATSSPWGLNTGELFF.

Points on this clone: Other DNA sequences in this specimen translate into the identical CDR3. The CDR3 reads CASSLSTGELFF. In DNA form, the CDR3 reads TGTGCCAGCAGTTTGAGCACCGGGGAGCTGTTTTTT. The V call is TRBV6-5, the J call TRBJ2-2, with no clear D. CDR3 length: 12 amino acids. Germline V gene lookup returns CDR1 MNHEY and CDR2 SVGAGI. Trimming cost V 4 bases and J 4 bases, with 4 bases left between them.

This clone was counted between two and nine times. The rearrangement uses TRBV6-1 and TRBJ1-4; 8 positions match TRBD1. The germline gives CDR1 MNHNS, CDR2 SASEGT. The CDR3 extends over 13 amino acids. V shed 2 bases and J 7 bases; nucleotides not matched to a gene: 0. The CDR3 coding sequence is TGTGCCAGCAGTGAAACAGGGGGTGAAAAACTGTTTTTT. As protein: CASSETGGEKLFF.

This clone was picked up one time. V is TRBV19 and J is TRBJ2-1, with 10 nucleotides matching TRBD1. This CDR3 is 13 amino acids long. V gave up 5 bases and J gave up 7 bases; unmatched junction bases: 2. From germline, CDR1 is LNHDA and CDR2 SQIVND (reference sequence). The chain's CDR3 is CASSSGQGNEQFF. CDR3 coding DNA: TGTGCCAGTAGTTCGGGACAGGGGAATGAGCAGTTCTTC.

CDR3 sequence: CASSPPRGGAVYEQYF. The DNA of the CDR3 is TGTGCCAGCTCACCCCCCAGAGGGGGGGCAGTCTACGAGCAGTACTTC. The rearrangement uses TRBV18 and TRBJ2-7; a possible D gene is TRBD2 (7 bases). Trimming cost V 3 bases and J 3 bases, with 18 bases left between them. CDR3 length: 16 residues. CDR1 KGHSH and CDR2 LQKENI come from the germline V gene.